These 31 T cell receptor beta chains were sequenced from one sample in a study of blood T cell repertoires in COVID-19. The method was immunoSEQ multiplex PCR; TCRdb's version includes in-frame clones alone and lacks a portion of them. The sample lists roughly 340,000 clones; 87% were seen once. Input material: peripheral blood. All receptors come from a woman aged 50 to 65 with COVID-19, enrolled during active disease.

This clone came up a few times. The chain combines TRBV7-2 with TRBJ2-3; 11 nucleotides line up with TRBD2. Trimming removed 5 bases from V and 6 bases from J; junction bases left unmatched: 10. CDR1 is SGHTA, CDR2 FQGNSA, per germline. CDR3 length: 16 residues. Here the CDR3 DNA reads TGTGCCAGCAGCCGGGGGACTAGCGGTTTAGGGGATACGCAGTATTTT. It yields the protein CASSRGTSGLGDTQYF.

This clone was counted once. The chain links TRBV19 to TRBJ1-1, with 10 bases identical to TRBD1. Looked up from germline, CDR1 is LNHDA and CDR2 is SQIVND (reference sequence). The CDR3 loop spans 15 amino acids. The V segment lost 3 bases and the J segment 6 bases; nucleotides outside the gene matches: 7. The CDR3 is CASSIGRQGAAEAFF. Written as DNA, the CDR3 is TGTGCCAGTAGTATCGGGCGACAGGGGGCCGCTGAAGCTTTCTTT.

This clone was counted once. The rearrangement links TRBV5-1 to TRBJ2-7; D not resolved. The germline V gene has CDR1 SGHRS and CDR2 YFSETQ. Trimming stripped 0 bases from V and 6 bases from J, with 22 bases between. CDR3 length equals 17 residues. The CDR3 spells CASSLGYLQSSHIEQYF. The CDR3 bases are TGCGCCAGCAGCTTGGGGTATCTACAGTCGAGCCATATCGAGCAGTACTTC.

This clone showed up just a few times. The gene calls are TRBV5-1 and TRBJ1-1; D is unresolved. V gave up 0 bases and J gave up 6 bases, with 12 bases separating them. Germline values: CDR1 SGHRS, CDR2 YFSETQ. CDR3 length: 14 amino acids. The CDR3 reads CASSLARLGAEAFF. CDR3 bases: TGCGCCAGCAGCTTGGCCCGGTTGGGCGCTGAAGCTTTCTTT.

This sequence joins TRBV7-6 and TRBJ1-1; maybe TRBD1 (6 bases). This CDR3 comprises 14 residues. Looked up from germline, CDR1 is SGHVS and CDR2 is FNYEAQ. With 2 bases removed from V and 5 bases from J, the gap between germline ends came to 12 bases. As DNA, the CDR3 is TGTGCCAGCAGCTTATCAGGGGTCGATACTGAAGCTTTCTTT. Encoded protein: CASSLSGVDTEAFF.

The CDR3 loop reads CASSLGPTEAFF. CDR3 in DNA: TGTGCCAGCAGCCTGGGGCCAACTGAAGCTTTCTTT. The chain is built from TRBV6-5 and TRBJ1-1; D is possibly TRBD1 (5 bases). V dropped 6 bases and J dropped 5 bases, with 10 bases sitting between them. Germline assignment: CDR1 MNHEY and CDR2 SVGAGI. The CDR3 is made up of 12 amino acids.

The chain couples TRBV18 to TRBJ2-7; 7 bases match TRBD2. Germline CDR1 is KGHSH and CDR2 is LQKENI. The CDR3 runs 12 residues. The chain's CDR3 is CASSASGAPQAV. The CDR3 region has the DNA TGTGCCAGCTCAGCGAGCGGGGCACCCCAGGCGGTC.

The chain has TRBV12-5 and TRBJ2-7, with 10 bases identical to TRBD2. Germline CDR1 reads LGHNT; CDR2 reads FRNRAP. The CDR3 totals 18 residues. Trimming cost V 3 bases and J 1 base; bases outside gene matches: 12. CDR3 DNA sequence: TGTGCTAGTGGTTTTAGCGGGAGGATTGGGGTTAGTTCCTACGAGCAGTACTTC. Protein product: CASGFSGRIGVSSYEQYF.

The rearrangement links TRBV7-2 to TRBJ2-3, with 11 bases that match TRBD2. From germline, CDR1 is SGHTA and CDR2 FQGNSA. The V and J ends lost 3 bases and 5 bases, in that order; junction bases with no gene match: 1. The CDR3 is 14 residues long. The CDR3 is CASSFGLAGDTQYF. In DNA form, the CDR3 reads TGTGCCAGCAGCTTTGGACTAGCGGGAGATACGCAGTATTTT.

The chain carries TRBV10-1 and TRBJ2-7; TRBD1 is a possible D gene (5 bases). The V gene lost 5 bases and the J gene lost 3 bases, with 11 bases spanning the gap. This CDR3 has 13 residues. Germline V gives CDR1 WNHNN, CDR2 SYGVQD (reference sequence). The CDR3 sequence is CASSMDINYEQYF. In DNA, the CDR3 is TGCGCCAGCAGTATGGACATAAACTACGAGCAGTACTTC.

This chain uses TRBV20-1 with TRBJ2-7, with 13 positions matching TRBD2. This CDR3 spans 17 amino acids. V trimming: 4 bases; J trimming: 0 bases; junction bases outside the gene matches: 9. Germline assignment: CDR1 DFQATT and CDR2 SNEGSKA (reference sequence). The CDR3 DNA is TGCAGTGCTACTGACGTGGGACTAGCGGGACTCTCCTACGAGCAGTACTTC. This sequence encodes CSATDVGLAGLSYEQYF.

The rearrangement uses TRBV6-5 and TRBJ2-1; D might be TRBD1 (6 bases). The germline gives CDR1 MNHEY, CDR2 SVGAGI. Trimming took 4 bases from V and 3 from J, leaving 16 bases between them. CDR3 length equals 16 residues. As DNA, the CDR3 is TGTGCCAGCAGTTCTGGACAGTGGAGCTTCTACAATGAGCAGTTCTTC. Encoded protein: CASSSGQWSFYNEQFF.

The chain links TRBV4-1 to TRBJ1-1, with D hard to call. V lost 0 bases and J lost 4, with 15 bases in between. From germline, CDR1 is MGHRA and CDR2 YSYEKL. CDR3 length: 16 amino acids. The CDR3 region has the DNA TGCGCCAGCAGCCAAGATTTCGGGATCAAGGGCACTGAAGCTTTCTTT. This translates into CASSQDFGIKGTEAFF.

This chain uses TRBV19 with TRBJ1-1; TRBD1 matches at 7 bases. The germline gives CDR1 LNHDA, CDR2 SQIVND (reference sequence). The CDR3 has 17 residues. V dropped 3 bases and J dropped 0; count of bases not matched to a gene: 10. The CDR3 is CASSIAWGTVMNTEAFF. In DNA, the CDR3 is TGTGCCAGTAGTATCGCCTGGGGGACAGTAATGAACACTGAAGCTTTCTTT.

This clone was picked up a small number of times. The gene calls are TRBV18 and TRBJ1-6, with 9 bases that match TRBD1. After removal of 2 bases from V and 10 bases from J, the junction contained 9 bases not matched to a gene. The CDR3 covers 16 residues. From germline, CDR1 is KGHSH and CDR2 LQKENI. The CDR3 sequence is CASSPDSGQGSSPLHF. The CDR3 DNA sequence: TGTGCCAGCTCACCAGATTCGGGACAGGGAAGCTCACCCCTCCACTTT.

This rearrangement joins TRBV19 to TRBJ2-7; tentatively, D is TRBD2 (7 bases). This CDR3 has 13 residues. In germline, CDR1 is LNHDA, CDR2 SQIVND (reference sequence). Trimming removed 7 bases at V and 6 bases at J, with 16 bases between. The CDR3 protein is CASTGRGATEQYF. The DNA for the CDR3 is TGTGCCAGTACCGGACGGGGGGCGACCGAGCAGTACTTC.

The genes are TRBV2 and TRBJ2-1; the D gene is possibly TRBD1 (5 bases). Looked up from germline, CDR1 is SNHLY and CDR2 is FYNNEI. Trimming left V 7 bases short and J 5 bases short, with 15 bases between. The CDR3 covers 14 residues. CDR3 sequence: CASIRTMENNEQFF. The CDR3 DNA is TGTGCCAGCATAAGGACAATGGAAAACAATGAGCAGTTCTTC.

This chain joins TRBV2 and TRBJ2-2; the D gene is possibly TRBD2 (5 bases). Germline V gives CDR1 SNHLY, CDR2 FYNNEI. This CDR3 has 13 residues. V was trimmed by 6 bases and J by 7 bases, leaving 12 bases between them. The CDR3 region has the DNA TGTGCCAGCAGGAAGGACTCCAACGGGGAGCTGTTTTTT. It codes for CASRKDSNGELFF. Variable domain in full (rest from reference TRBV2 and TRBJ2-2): EPEVTQTPSHQVTQMGQEVILRCVPISNHLYFYWYRQILGQKVEFLVSFYNNEISEKSEIFDDQFSVERPDGSNFTLKIRSTKLEDSAMYFCASRKDSNGELFFGEGSRLTVL.

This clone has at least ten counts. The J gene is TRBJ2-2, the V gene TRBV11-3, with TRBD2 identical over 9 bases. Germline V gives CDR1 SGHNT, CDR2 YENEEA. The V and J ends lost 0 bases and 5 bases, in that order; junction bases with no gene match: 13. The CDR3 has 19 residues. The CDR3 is CASSLEGVSGSSRTGELFF. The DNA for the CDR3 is TGTGCCAGCAGCTTAGAAGGTGTTAGCGGGAGTAGTCGGACCGGGGAGCTGTTTTTT. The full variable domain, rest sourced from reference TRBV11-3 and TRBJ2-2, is EAGVVQSPRYKIIEKKQPVAFWCNPISGHNTLYWYLQNLGQGPELLIRYENEEAVDDSQLPKDRFSAERLKGVDSTLKIQPAELGDSAVYLCASSLEGVSGSSRTGELFFGEGSRLTVL.

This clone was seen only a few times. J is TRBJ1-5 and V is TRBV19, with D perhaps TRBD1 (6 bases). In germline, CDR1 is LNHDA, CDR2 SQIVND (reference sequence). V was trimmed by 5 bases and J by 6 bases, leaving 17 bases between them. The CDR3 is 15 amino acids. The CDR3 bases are TGTGCCAGTAGTCCACCGGACAGTAGGGGTCAGCCCCAGCATTTT. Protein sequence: CASSPPDSRGQPQHF.

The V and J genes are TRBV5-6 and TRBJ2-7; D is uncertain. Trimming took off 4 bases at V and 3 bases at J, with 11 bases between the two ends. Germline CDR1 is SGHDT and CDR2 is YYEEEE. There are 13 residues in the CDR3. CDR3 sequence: CASSATYNYEQYF. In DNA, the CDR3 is TGTGCCAGCAGCGCGACTTACAACTACGAGCAGTACTTC. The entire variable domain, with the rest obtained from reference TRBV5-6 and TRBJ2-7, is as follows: DAGVTQSPTHLIKTRGQQVTLRCSPKSGHDTVSWYQQALGQGPQFIFQYYEEEERQRGNFPDRFSGHQFPNYSSELNVNALLLGDSALYLCASSATYNYEQYFGPGTRLTVT.

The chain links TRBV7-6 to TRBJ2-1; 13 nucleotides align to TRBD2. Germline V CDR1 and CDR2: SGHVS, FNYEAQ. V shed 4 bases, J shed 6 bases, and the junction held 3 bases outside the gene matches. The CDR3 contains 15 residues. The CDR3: CASSSGLAGVNEQFF. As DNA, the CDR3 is TGTGCCAGCAGCTCCGGACTAGCGGGGGTCAATGAGCAGTTCTTC.

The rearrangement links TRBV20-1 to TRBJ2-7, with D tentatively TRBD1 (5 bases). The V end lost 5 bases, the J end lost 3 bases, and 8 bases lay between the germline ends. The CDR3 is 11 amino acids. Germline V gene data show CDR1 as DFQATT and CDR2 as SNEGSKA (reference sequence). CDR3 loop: CSAATGYEQYF. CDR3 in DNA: TGCAGTGCTGCTACAGGCTACGAGCAGTACTTC.

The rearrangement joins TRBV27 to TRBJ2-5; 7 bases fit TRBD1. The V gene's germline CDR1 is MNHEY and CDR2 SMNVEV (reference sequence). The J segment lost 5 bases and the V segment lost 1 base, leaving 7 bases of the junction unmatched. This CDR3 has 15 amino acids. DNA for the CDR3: TGTGCCAGCAGTTTATGGGACAGCAAGCGGGAGACCCAGTACTTC. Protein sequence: CASSLWDSKRETQYF.

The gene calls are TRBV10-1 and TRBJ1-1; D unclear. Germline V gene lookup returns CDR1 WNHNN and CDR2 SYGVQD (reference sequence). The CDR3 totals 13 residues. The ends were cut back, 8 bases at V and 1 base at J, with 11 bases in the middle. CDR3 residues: CASRISQNTEAFF. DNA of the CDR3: TGCGCCAGCCGAATCTCACAGAACACTGAAGCTTTCTTT.

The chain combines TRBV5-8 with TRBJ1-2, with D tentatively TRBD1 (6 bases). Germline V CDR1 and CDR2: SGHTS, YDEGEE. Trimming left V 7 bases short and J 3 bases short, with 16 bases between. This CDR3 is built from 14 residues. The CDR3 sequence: CASLLGGAYYGYTF. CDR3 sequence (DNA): TGTGCCAGCCTTCTTGGGGGCGCCTACTATGGCTACACCTTC.

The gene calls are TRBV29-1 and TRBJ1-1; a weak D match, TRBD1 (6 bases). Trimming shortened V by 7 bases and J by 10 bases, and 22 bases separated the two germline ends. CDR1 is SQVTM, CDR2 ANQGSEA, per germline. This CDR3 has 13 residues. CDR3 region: CSGSDRQLPGAFF. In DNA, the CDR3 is TGCAGCGGGTCCGACAGGCAGTTACCCGGAGCTTTCTTT. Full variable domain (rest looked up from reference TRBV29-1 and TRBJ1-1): SAVISQKPSRDICQRGTSLTIQCQVDSQVTMMFWYRQQPGQSLTLIATANQGSEATYESGFVIDKFPISRPNLTFSTLTVSNMSPEDSSIYLCSGSDRQLPGAFFGQGTRLTVV.

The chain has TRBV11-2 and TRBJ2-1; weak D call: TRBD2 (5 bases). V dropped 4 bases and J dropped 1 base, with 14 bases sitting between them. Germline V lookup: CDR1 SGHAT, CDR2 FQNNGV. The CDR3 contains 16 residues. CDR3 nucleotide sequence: TGTGCCAGCAGCTCCTCCTTTAGCGTGTCCTACAATGAGCAGTTCTTC. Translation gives CASSSSFSVSYNEQFF. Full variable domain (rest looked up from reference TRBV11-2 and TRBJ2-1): EAGVAQSPRYKIIEKRQSVAFWCNPISGHATLYWYQQILGQGPKLLIQFQNNGVVDDSQLPKDRFSAERLKGVDSTLKIQPAKLEDSAVYLCASSSSFSVSYNEQFFGPGTRLTVL.

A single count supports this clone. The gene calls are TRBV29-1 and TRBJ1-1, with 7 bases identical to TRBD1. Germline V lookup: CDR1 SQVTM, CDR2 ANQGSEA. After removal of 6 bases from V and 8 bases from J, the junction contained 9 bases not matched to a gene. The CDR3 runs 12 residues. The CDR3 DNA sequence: TGCAGCGTAGACAGGGCTGCGAGGGAAGCTTTCTTT. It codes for CSVDRAAREAFF.

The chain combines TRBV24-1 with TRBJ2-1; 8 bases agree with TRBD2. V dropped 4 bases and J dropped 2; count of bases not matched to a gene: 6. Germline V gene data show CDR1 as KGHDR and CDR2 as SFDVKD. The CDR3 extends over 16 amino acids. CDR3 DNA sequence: TGTGCCACCAGTGACCTCGGGGGGGGAGCCTACAATGAGCAGTTCTTC. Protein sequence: CATSDLGGGAYNEQFF.

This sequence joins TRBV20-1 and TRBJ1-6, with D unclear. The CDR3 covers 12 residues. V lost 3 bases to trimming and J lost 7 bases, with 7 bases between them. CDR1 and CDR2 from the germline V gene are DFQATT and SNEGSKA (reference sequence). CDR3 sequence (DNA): TGCAGTGCTAGTATCCCAAATTCACCCCTCCACTTT. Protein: CSASIPNSPLHF.